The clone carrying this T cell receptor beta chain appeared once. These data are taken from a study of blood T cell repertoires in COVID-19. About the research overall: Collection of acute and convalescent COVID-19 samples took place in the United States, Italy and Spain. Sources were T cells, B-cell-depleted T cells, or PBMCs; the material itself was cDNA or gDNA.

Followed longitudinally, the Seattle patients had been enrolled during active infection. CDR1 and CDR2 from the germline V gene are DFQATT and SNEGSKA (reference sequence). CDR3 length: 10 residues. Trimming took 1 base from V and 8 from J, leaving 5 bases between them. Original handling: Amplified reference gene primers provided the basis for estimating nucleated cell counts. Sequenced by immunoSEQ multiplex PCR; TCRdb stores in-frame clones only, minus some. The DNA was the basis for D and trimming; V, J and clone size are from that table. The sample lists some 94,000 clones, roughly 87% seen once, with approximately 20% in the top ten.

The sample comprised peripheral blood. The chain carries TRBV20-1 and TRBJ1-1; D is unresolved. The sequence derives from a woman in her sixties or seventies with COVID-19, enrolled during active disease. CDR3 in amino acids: CSARGLEAFF. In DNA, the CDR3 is TGCAGTGCTAGAGGTCTAGAAGCTTTCTTT.